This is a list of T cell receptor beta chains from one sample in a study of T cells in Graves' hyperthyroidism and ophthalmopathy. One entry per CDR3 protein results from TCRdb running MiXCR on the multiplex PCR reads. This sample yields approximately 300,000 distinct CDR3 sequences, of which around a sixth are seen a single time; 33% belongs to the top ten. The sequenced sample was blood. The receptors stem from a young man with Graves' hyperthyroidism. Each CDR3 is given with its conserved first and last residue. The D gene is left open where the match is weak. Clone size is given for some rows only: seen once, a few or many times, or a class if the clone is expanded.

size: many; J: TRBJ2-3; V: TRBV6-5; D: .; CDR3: CASSYSLPTSTDTQYF; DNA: TGTGCCAGCAGTTACTCACTACCTACTAGCACAGATACGCAGTATTTT
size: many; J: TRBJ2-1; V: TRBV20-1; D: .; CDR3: CSLQGENEQFF; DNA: TGCAGCCTACAGGGTGAGAATGAGCAGTTCTTC
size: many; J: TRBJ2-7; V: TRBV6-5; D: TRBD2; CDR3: CASSYPSPLAGGLNEQYF; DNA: TGTGCCAGCAGTTACCCGTCACCTCTAGCGGGAGGGCTGAACGAGCAGTACTTC
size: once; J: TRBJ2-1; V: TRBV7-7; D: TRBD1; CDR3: CASSLGRGQGNEQFF; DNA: TGTGCTAGCAGCTTAGGCAGGGGGCAGGGCAATGAGCAGTTCTTC
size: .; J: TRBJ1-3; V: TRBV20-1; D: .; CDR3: CSASGSNSGNTIYF; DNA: TGCAGTGCTAGTGGCAGTAACTCTGGAAACACCATATATTTT
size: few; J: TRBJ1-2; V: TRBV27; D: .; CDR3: CASGIGGYGYTF; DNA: TGTGCCAGCGGGATTGGGGGATATGGCTACACCTTC
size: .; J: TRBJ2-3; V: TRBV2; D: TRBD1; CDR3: CASSGDRGPDTQYF; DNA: TGTGCCAGCAGTGGGGACAGGGGGCCAGATACGCAGTATTTT
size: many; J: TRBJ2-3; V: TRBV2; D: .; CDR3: CASSPSFGDTQYF; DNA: TGTGCCAGCAGCCCGTCGTTCGGAGATACGCAGTATTTT
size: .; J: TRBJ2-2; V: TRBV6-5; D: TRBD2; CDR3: CASSLTSGRAKTGELFF; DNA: TGTGCCAGCAGCCTTACTAGCGGGAGGGCCAAAACCGGGGAGCTGTTTTTT
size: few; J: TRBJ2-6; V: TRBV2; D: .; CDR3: CARKAAGGANVLTF; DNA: TGTGCCAGGAAAGCGGCAGGGGGGGCCAACGTCCTGACTTTC
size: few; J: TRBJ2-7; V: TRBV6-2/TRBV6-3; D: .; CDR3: CASSTRDWSSYEQYF; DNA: TGTGCCAGCAGTACCCGGGACTGGAGCTCCTACGAGCAGTACTTC
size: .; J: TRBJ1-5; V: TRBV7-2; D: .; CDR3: CASSPSVGDQPQHF; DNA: TGTGCCAGCAGCCCATCGGTCGGGGATCAGCCCCAGCATTTT
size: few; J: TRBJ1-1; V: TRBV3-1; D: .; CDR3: CASTGFSPEAFF; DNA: TGTGCCAGCACCGGGTTTAGTCCTGAAGCTTTCTTT
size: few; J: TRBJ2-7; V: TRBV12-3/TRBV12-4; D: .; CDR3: CASSLAYHKRIPYEQYF; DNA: TGTGCCAGCAGTTTAGCGTATCATAAGCGGATACCCTACGAGCAGTACTTC
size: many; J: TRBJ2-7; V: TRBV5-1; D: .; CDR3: CASSLYRDEQYF; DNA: TGCGCCAGCAGCTTGTACAGGGACGAGCAGTACTTC
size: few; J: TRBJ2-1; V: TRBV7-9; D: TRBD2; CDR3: CASSAGTSENNEQFF; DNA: TGTGCCAGCAGCGCCGGGACTAGCGAAAACAATGAGCAGTTCTTC
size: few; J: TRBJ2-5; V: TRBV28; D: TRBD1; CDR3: CASSSQDRAQETQYF; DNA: TGTGCCAGCAGTTCCCAGGACAGGGCCCAAGAGACCCAGTACTTC
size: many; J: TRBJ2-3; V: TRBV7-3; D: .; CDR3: CASSLSPGRGTDTQYF; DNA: TGTGCCAGCAGCCTTTCCCCGGGACGCGGCACAGATACGCAGTATTTT
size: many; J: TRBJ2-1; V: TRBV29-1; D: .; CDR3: CSVLHSYNEQFF; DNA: TGCAGCGTCCTCCACAGCTACAATGAGCAGTTCTTC
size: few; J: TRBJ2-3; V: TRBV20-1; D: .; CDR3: CSAKEAGDTQYF; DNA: TGCAGTGCTAAAGAGGCGGGCGATACGCAGTATTTT
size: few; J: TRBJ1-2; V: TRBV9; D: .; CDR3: CASSGNTFLEGYTF; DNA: TGTGCCAGCAGCGGTAACACCTTCTTGGAGGGCTACACCTTC
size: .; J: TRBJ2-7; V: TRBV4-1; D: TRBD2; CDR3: CASSQDQGGSSYEQYF; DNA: TGCGCCAGCAGCCAAGATCAGGGCGGGAGCTCCTACGAGCAGTACTTC
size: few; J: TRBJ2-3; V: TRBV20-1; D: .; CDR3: CSATAHSSTDTQYF; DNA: TGCAGTGCTACCGCGCACAGTAGCACAGATACGCAGTATTTT
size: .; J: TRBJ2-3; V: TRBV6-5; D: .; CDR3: CASSYEGGNTQYF; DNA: TGTGCCAGCAGTTACGAGGGGGGAAATACGCAGTATTTT
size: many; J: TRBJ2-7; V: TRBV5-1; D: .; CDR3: CASSSPGITYEQYF; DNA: TGCGCCAGCAGCAGCCCCGGGATAACCTACGAGCAGTACTTC
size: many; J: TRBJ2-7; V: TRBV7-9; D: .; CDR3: CASSLAAGEQYF; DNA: TGTGCCAGCAGCTTAGCCGCGGGCGAGCAGTACTTC
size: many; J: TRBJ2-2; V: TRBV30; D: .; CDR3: CALAPGELFF; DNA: TGTGCCTTGGCACCCGGGGAGCTGTTTTTT
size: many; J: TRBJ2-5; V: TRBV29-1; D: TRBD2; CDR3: CSVDQSGAQETQYF; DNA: TGCAGCGTTGATCAGAGCGGGGCACAAGAGACCCAGTACTTC
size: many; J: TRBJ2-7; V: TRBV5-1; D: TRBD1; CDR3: CASSTPPGQSYEQYF; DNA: TGCGCCAGCAGCACGCCTCCGGGACAGAGCTACGAGCAGTACTTC
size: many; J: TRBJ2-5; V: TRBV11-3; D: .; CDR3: CASSLGQSQETQYF; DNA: TGTGCCAGCAGCTTAGGGCAGAGCCAAGAGACCCAGTACTTC
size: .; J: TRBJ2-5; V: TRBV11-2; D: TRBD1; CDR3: CASSSGQGAAGETQYF; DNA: TGTGCCAGCAGCTCCGGACAGGGGGCGGCCGGGGAGACCCAGTACTTC
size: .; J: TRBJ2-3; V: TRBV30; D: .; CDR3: CAWSPPSDTQYF; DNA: TGTGCCTGGAGTCCGCCGTCCGATACGCAGTATTTT
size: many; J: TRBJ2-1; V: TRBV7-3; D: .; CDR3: CASSLTEGVNEQFF; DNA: TGTGCCAGCAGCTTGACTGAGGGGGTTAATGAGCAGTTCTTC
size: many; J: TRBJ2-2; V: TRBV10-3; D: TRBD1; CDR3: CAIGKGTDTGELFF; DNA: TGTGCCATCGGGAAGGGGACAGACACCGGGGAGCTGTTTTTT
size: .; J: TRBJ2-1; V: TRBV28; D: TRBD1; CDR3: CASSFSVLQRRTGVDNEQFF; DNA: TGTGCCAGCAGTTTCAGCGTCCTACAACGAAGGACAGGGGTGGACAATGAGCAGTTCTTC
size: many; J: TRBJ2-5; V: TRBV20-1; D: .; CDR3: CSAAIGETQYF; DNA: TGCAGTGCTGCCATAGGGGAGACCCAGTACTTC
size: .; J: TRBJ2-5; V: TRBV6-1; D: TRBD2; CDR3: CASSASVAGGNQETQYF; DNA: TGTGCCAGCAGTGCCTCCGTCGCGGGGGGGAACCAAGAGACCCAGTACTTC
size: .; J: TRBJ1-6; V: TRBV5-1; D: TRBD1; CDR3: CASSPGDRAPNSPLHF; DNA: TGCGCCAGCAGCCCCGGTGACAGGGCTCCAAATTCACCCCTCCACTTT
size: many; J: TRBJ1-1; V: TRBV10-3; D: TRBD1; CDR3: CAIRAGGTEAFF; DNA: TGTGCCATCAGGGCAGGGGGCACTGAAGCTTTCTTT
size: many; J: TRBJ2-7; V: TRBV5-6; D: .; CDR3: CASSLGLTSSYEQYF; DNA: TGTGCCAGCAGCTTGGGACTGACGTCCTCCTACGAGCAGTACTTC